This T cell receptor (beta chain) derives from a study of blood T cell repertoires in COVID-19 (TCRdb year 2020). Context from the whole study: Samples covering the acute and convalescent phases of COVID-19 were provided by collaborators in the United States, Italy and Spain. Where HLA class I and class II types were available, the types were taken from metadata supplied by the sample provider, not from assay-based typing. The samples were drawn from the first 160 participants of the ongoing ImmuneRACE study and from over a thousand subjects provided by 6 global collaborators. Sample metadata almost always included a de-identified subject ID, COVID-19 status, age in years and sex. The material from the prospective study consisted of cDNA or gDNA derived from T cells, B-cell-depleted T cells, or PBMCs. Subjects who had been exposed to COVID-19, were actively infected with it, or had recovered from it provided the deeply sampled blood TCRbeta repertoires that made up the dataset. A freely available public database, intended as a resource for researchers studying the immune response to SARS-CoV-2, is where the repertoires were released. Summary of the overall study and its limitations: Clinical and demographic metadata were provided uncurated, with the amount varying by source and participant.

Of note for this clone: Its antigen remains undetermined. The input lacks base qualities; no much larger clone sits a single base away.

Each collaborating institution followed its own protocols to collect whole blood in K2EDTA tubes. Collaborator samples were shipped for TCRbeta analysis as frozen whole blood, isolated PBMCs, or DNA extracted from either sample type. From the germline V gene (reference sequence), CDR1 is LNHDA and CDR2 is SQIVND. V is trimmed back by 4 bases and J by 2 bases, and the junction contains 5 bases that no gene match accounts for. The CDR3 holds 15 amino acids from the cysteine to the phenylalanine. Just the 45-base CDR3 DNA is kept, in frame starting at base 1. The immunoSEQ Assay, a bias-controlled multiplex PCR, was used to amplify TCRbeta CDR3 regions from genomic DNA. The original methods were these. Nucleated cell counts per sample were estimated from amplification of reference gene primers within the assay. To quantify the absolute abundance of each unique TCRbeta CDR3 rearrangement, sequence reads were collapsed and filtered. For each sample, productive Simpson clonality was calculated as the square root of Simpson's diversity index across productive rearrangements. TCRdb's version of the immuneACCESS table is confined to in-frame rearrangements and falls short of the full clone set. An unresolved V gene accounts for under half of the shortfall where checked; the remainder is of unknown origin. V, J and clone size are taken as reported in that table, and D and trimming were inferred from the DNA itself. For this sample there are about 45,000 clones; around 88% appear just once. Together, the top ten hold over 5% of the sample.

The sequence is built from TRBV19 and TRBJ1-2; TRBD1 lines up with 9 middle nucleotides. Sequencing used peripheral blood. This TCR was sampled from a woman at least 80 years old with acute or convalescent COVID-19. The nucleotide sequence reads TGTGCCAGTAGTACCACGGGACAGGGAAACTATGGCTACACCTTC. It is translated as CASSTTGQGNYGYTF.